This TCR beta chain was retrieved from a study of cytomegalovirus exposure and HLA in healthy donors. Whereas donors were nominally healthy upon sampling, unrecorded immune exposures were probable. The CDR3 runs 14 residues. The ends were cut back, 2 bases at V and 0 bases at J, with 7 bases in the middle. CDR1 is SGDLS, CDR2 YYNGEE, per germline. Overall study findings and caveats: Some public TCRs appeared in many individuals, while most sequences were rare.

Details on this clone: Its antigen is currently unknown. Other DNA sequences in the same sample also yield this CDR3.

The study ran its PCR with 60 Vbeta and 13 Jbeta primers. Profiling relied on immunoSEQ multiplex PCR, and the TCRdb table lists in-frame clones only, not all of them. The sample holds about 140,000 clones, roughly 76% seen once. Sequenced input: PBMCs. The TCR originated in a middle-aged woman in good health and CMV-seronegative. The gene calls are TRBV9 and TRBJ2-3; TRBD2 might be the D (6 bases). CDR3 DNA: TGTGCCAGCAGCGTCAGCGGGAGCACAGATACGCAGTATTTT. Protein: CASSVSGSTDTQYF.